A single sample gave rise to the 21 T cell receptor beta chains below, sequenced in a study of cytomegalovirus exposure and HLA in healthy donors. The PCR contained 60 Vbeta and 13 Jbeta primers. The assay was immunoSEQ multiplex PCR, and TCRdb's table has in-frame clones only and misses some. The sample comprises approximately 140,000 clones, about three quarters of which are singletons, and over 1% rests with the top ten. Sequencing was performed on PBMCs. The receptors originated from a woman between 40 and 55 years old in good health and CMV-seronegative.

The rearrangement joins TRBV29-1 to TRBJ2-5; D gene ambiguous. The V gene's germline CDR1 is SQVTM and CDR2 ANQGSEA. This CDR3 is built from 12 residues. V lost 7 bases to trimming and J lost 2 bases, with 11 bases between them. The CDR3 spells CSALSEQETQYF. CDR3 nucleotides: TGCAGCGCTCTGTCGGAGCAAGAGACCCAGTACTTC.

The chain recombines TRBV5-6 with TRBJ2-7; perhaps TRBD2 as D (5 bases). V was cut by 4 bases and J by 2 bases, with 16 bases left in between. The length of the CDR3 is 15 residues. The germline V gene has CDR1 SGHDT and CDR2 YYEEEE. The CDR3 loop is CASSREGYAAYEQYF. The CDR3 nucleotides read TGTGCCAGCAGCCGGGAAGGGTATGCGGCCTACGAGCAGTACTTC. The whole variable domain, remainder taken from reference TRBV5-6 and TRBJ2-7, is DAGVTQSPTHLIKTRGQQVTLRCSPKSGHDTVSWYQQALGQGPQFIFQYYEEEERQRGNFPDRFSGHQFPNYSSELNVNALLLGDSALYLCASSREGYAAYEQYFGPGTRLTVT.

The gene calls are TRBV7-9 and TRBJ2-2; TRBD2 agrees at 11 bases. This CDR3 is built from 16 residues. The V gene's germline CDR1 is SEHNR and CDR2 FQNEAQ (reference sequence). J gave up 5 bases and V 7 bases, and 9 bases lay outside the gene matches. CDR3 sequence (DNA): TGTGCCAGCAACCCACCGGGACTAGCGGTTACCGGGGAGCTGTTTTTT. This translates into CASNPPGLAVTGELFF. Filled out from reference TRBV7-9 and TRBJ2-2, the complete variable domain reads DTGVSQNPRHKITKRGQNVTFRCDPISEHNRLYWYRQTLGQGPEFLTYFQNEAQLEKSRLLSDRFSAERPKGSFSTLEIQRTEQGDSAMYLCASNPPGLAVTGELFFGEGSRLTVL.

This clone was seen more than once but under ten times. The chain carries TRBV6-1 and TRBJ1-1; TRBD1 agrees at 8 bases. Germline V gives CDR1 MNHNS, CDR2 SASEGT. With 8 bases clipped from V and 3 bases from J, the junction kept 8 bases outside the gene matches. This CDR3 contains 14 residues. The DNA for the CDR3 is TGTGCCAGCCACATCAGGGGGCGGGACACTGAAGCTTTCTTT. Translating it yields CASHIRGRDTEAFF.

This chain joins TRBV2 and TRBJ1-3, with TRBD1 matching over 8 bases. The CDR3 has 14 residues. V lost 8 bases, J lost 4 bases, and 7 bases stayed unmatched. Germline CDR1 reads SNHLY; CDR2 reads FYNNEI. The CDR3 protein is CASGDRPPGNTIYF. In DNA form, the CDR3 reads TGTGCCAGCGGGGACAGGCCCCCGGGAAACACCATATATTTT.

In the case of this clone: At one end the junction does not follow the germline gene, possibly because of a read error. Other nucleotide sequences in the sample specify the same CDR3. The CDR3 nucleotides read TGTGCCAGTAGTTTTGGGGGCAGCAATCAGCCCCAGCATTTT. This encodes CASSFGGSNQPQHF. V usage is TRBV27 and J usage is TRBJ1-5; possibly TRBD1 for D (6 bases). The germline gives CDR1 MNHEY, CDR2 SMNVEV (reference sequence). The CDR3 contains 14 residues.

The J gene is TRBJ2-5, the V gene TRBV5-1, with 7 positions matching TRBD1. V dropped 4 bases and J dropped 5; count of bases not matched to a gene: 5. CDR1 and CDR2 (germline): SGHRS, YFSETQ. The CDR3 covers 13 residues. CDR3 nucleotide sequence: TGCGCCAGCAGCCCGACAGGGCTGGAGACCCAGTACTTC. This sequence encodes CASSPTGLETQYF.

The chain uses TRBV4-1 and TRBJ2-1; TRBD2 matches 7 bases. CDR1 and CDR2 from the germline V gene are MGHRA and YSYEKL. CDR3 length: 13 residues. V was clipped by 4 bases and J by 6 bases; unmatched bases: 3. As DNA, the CDR3 is TGCGCCAGCAGCCTAGGCGGGGGCAATGAGCAGTTCTTC. Translated, it gives CASSLGGGNEQFF.

This chain uses TRBV6-6 with TRBJ1-6; a weak D match, TRBD1 (5 bases). The CDR3 consists of 15 residues. Trimming cost V 4 bases and J 9 bases, with 16 bases left between them. Germline values: CDR1 MNHNY, CDR2 SVGAGI (reference sequence). CDR3 region: CASSFVGVDGSPLHF. The CDR3 DNA reads as TGTGCCAGCAGTTTTGTAGGGGTTGACGGTTCACCCCTCCACTTT.

The genes are TRBV7-2 and TRBJ1-4; D remains unclear. Germline lookup yields CDR1 SGHTA and CDR2 FQGNSA. The V and J ends lost 1 base and 1 base respectively, with 7 bases between them. The CDR3 runs to 15 residues. The CDR3 protein is CASSLGAKTNEKLFF. For the CDR3, the DNA is TGTGCCAGCAGCTTAGGGGCGAAAACTAATGAAAAACTGTTTTTT.

The V gene is TRBV7-3, the J gene TRBJ2-2; TRBD2 might be the D (6 bases). Per germline, CDR1 SGHTA and CDR2 FQGTGA. The CDR3 sequence is 15 residues long. V gave up 5 bases and J gave up 0 bases, with 10 bases separating them. The CDR3 DNA reads as TGTGCCAGCAGCCTCGGGACTTCGAACACCGGGGAGCTGTTTTTT. This encodes CASSLGTSNTGELFF.

V is TRBV19 and J is TRBJ1-5, with 7 nucleotides matching TRBD1. CDR1 and CDR2 from the germline V gene are LNHDA and SQIVND (reference sequence). The CDR3 contains 15 residues. Losses at the gene ends were 0 bases for V and 5 bases for J; bases not matched to a gene: 4. The CDR3 DNA is TGTGCCAGTAGTATAGACGACAGGGAGGATCAGCCCCAGCATTTT. Protein: CASSIDDREDQPQHF.

This clone was observed a few times. V and J are TRBV11-1 and TRBJ2-3; tentative D call: TRBD1 (6 bases). The V end lost 5 bases, the J end lost 4 bases, and 10 bases lay between the germline ends. Germline-derived CDR1 and CDR2 are SGHAT and FQDESV (reference sequence). This CDR3 spans 13 amino acids. The CDR3 nucleotides are TGTGCCAGCAGCCCAGGGGTCCCAGATACGCAGTATTTT. As protein: CASSPGVPDTQYF.

Details on this clone: Mismatch with germline at one junction end may stem from a read error. The chain couples TRBV2 to TRBJ1-2; 8 bases align to TRBD1. The CDR3 is 13 amino acids. Germline assignment: CDR1 SNHLY and CDR2 FYNNEI. CDR3 sequence: CASDRGNAYGYIF. The CDR3 region has the DNA TGTGCCAGTGACAGGGGCAACGCCTATGGCTACATCTTC.

This chain connects TRBV27 to TRBJ1-1; 9 bases fit TRBD1. Germline CDR1 and CDR2: MNHEY and SMNVEV (reference sequence). The CDR3 runs to 15 residues. With 5 bases clipped from V and 4 bases from J, the junction kept 8 bases outside the gene matches. The CDR3 protein is CASSLRTGAITEAFF. The CDR3 DNA sequence: TGTGCCAGCAGTCTACGGACAGGGGCTATCACTGAAGCTTTCTTT.

This clone occurred once. This sequence joins TRBV4-2 and TRBJ2-3; TRBD1 is a possible D gene (6 bases). CDR1 LGHNA and CDR2 YNFKEQ come from the germline V gene. The CDR3 is made up of 16 amino acids. V gave up 0 bases and J gave up 3 bases, with 13 bases separating them. The chain's CDR3 is CASSQDPRGGTDTQYF. In DNA form, the CDR3 reads TGTGCCAGCAGCCAAGATCCCAGGGGCGGAACAGATACGCAGTATTTT.

In its sample, this clone was seen a few times. The CDR3 sequence: CASSDRANYGYTF. The DNA of the CDR3 is TGTGCCAGCAGTGACAGGGCTAACTATGGCTACACCTTC. The V call is TRBV5-5, the J call TRBJ1-2; 7 nucleotides match TRBD1. The junction had 1 base not matched to a gene; V was cut back by 5 bases and J by 0 bases. Germline V lookup: CDR1 SGHKS, CDR2 YYEKEE (reference sequence). This CDR3 comprises 13 residues.

The sample holds a few counts of this clone. V is TRBV13 and J is TRBJ2-3, with 8 bases that match TRBD2. V dropped 4 bases and J dropped 2; count of bases not matched to a gene: 5. Germline V gene sequence: CDR1 PRHDT, CDR2 FYEKMQ (reference sequence). This CDR3 spans 15 amino acids. The CDR3 is CASSSTSGHTDTQYF. CDR3 bases: TGTGCCAGCAGCTCCACTAGCGGTCACACAGATACGCAGTATTTT. The entire variable domain, with the rest obtained from reference TRBV13 and TRBJ2-3, is as follows: AAGVIQSPRHLIKEKRETATLKCYPIPRHDTVYWYQQGPGQDPQFLISFYEKMQSDKGSIPDRFSAQQFSDYHSELNMSSLELGDSALYFCASSSTSGHTDTQYFGPGTRLTVL.

The chain recombines TRBV19 with TRBJ1-2, with D possibly TRBD1 on 5 matching bases. Trimming pared 4 bases from V and 7 bases from J, leaving 13 bases between. Germline V CDR1 and CDR2: LNHDA, SQIVND (reference sequence). The CDR3 covers 13 residues. The CDR3 coding sequence is TGTGCCAGTAGTAGAAGCCAGGGTGTTGGCTACACCTTC. Translation: CASSRSQGVGYTF. The full variable domain, rest sourced from reference TRBV19 and TRBJ1-2, is DGGITQSPKYLFRKEGQNVTLSCEQNLNHDAMYWYRQDPGQGLRLIYYSQIVNDFQKGDIAEGYSVSREKKESFPLTVTSAQKNPTAFYLCASSRSQGVGYTFGSGTRLTVV.

CDR3 sequence: CASSEPRRGRTNYGYTF. In DNA form, the CDR3 reads TGTGCCAGCAGCGAACCACGTCGGGGAAGAACTAACTATGGCTACACCTTC. This sequence joins TRBV7-9 and TRBJ1-2, with D unresolved. This CDR3 is built from 17 residues. The V gene's germline CDR1 is SEHNR and CDR2 FQNEAQ (reference sequence). V lost 5 bases and J lost 0, with 19 bases in between.

V gene TRBV7-2 combines with J gene TRBJ1-5; the D gene is possibly TRBD1 (5 bases). V lost 4 bases, J lost 2 bases, and 12 bases lay in between. The CDR3 spans 15 residues. Per germline, CDR1 SGHTA and CDR2 FQGNSA. CDR3: CASSSGHTGNQPQHF. Written as DNA, the CDR3 is TGTGCCAGCAGCTCAGGACACACTGGCAATCAGCCCCAGCATTTT.